What follows is one T cell receptor (beta chain) and its context. Its antigen is currently unknown. The sample originates from a study of T cell repertoires in cytomegalovirus infection. As for the study in general: Both recently identified HLA-C-restricted and well-studied HLA-B-restricted CMV epitopes were used in the study. Both a matching HLA type and CMV infection were indicated by public TCR beta signatures. Study observations and caveats: Dominant in the ex vivo response were TCR beta clonotypes restricted by HLA-C and specific for CMV. Using cumulative public TCR beta family frequency, the authors identified those who carried CMV together with the relevant HLA.

TCRdb used MiXCR to reprocess the reads, holding one entry per CDR3 protein. The repertoire holds about 830,000 distinct CDR3 sequences, with roughly 33% as singletons. This specimen was cultured CD8+ T cells from PBMCs, taken from culture after CMV antigen stimulation. The clonotype originates from a human donor in good health (CMV status not recorded). Some clones in this sample may be carry-over from other donors' samples.

The CDR3 region is CASSFRDSALQETQYF. CDR3 nucleotide sequence: TGTGCCAGCAGCTTCCGGGACAGCGCCCTTCAAGAGACCCAGTACTTC. This rearrangement joins TRBV5-8 to TRBJ2-5, with 7 bases fitting TRBD1. The germline V gene encodes CDR1 SGHTS and CDR2 YDEGEE. The CDR3 consists of 16 residues. J was trimmed by 2 bases and V by 2 bases; bases with no gene match: 9.